This TCR beta chain was observed in a study of blood T cell repertoires in COVID-19. Study background: Collection of acute and convalescent COVID-19 samples took place in the United States, Italy and Spain.

Sequencing used immunoSEQ multiplex PCR; TCRdb keeps in-frame clones, though not all of them. There are fewer than 85,000 clones in the sample; approximately 90% occur only once, and approximately 4.5% lies in the top ten. Sequenced input: peripheral blood. The receptor was derived from a man aged 50 to 59 with active COVID-19.

CDR3 sequence: CATSAPGRQETQYF. The CDR3 nucleotides read TGTGCCACCAGCGCGCCAGGGAGGCAAGAGACCCAGTACTTC. The chain recombines TRBV15 with TRBJ2-5; D is possibly TRBD2 (6 bases). The length of the CDR3 is 14 residues. Trimming stripped 5 bases from V and 2 bases from J, with 12 bases between. CDR1 and CDR2 (germline): LNHNV, YYDKDF (reference sequence).